This TCR beta chain was recorded in a study of shared clonotypes between healthy human individuals. This table comes from immunoSEQ multiplex PCR, and its TCRdb copy is limited to in-frame clones, with some not included. Among around 750,000 clones listed, under 80% were seen once. J was trimmed by 9 bases and V by 4 bases; bases with no gene match: 14. This CDR3 has 17 amino acids. Germline CDR1 reads SGHVS; CDR2 reads FNYEAQ. This clone was counted ten times or more. Sequencing used memory CD4+ T cells sorted from blood. Subset given: CD45RA-negative fraction. The chain is built from TRBV7-6 and TRBJ2-1; 11 bases line up with TRBD2. The clonotype was recovered from a woman between 25 and 40 years old in good health. The CDR3 sequence: CASSSGLSTSGSSEQFF. The CDR3 coding sequence is TGTGCCAGCAGCTCGGGATTATCCACTAGCGGGAGTTCTGAGCAGTTCTTC.